The 16 T cell receptor beta chains below all came from one sample that was sequenced in a study of control samples from healthy donors and cancer patients. TCRdb's table, derived via immunoSEQ multiplex PCR, lists solely in-frame clones and lacks some. The sample carries approximately 97,000 clones, 70% to 90% recorded once. The sample taken for sequencing was blood. The receptors stem from a man in his thirties or forties in good health.

V and J are TRBV9 and TRBJ2-6; no clear D gene. CDR3 length equals 16 residues. V was cut by 0 bases and J by 0 bases, with 7 bases left in between. Looked up from germline, CDR1 is SGDLS and CDR2 is YYNGEE. CDR3 in amino acids: CASSVDKVSGANVLTF. CDR3 in DNA: TGTGCCAGCAGCGTAGATAAGGTCTCTGGGGCCAACGTCCTGACTTTC.

V gene TRBV19 combines with J gene TRBJ2-5, with 10 bases that match TRBD2. Germline CDR1 and CDR2: LNHDA and SQIVND (reference sequence). CDR3 length equals 15 residues. Unmatched junction bases numbered 6, after V lost 8 bases and J lost 0 bases. Here the CDR3 reads CASPLAGDNQETQYF. DNA for the CDR3: TGTGCCAGTCCCCTAGCGGGGGACAACCAAGAGACCCAGTACTTC.

As concerns this clone: Within the sample, other DNA sequences also encode this same CDR3. The chain is built from TRBV28 and TRBJ1-1; D is unclear. Germline CDR1 MDHEN, CDR2 SYDVKM. V was clipped by 3 bases and J by 1 base, with 6 bases between them. The CDR3 totals 13 residues. The CDR3 coding sequence is TGTGCCAGCAGTTTCATCCGGAACACTGAAGCTTTCTTT. It encodes CASSFIRNTEAFF.

The chain joins TRBV15 to TRBJ2-3; 9 nucleotides match TRBD1. The CDR3 sequence is 15 residues long. J gave up 2 bases and V 5 bases, and 5 bases lay outside the gene matches. Germline values: CDR1 LNHNV, CDR2 YYDKDF (reference sequence). This CDR3 is CATSPRDRATDTQYF. In DNA form, the CDR3 reads TGTGCCACCAGCCCCCGGGACAGGGCCACAGATACGCAGTATTTT.

The chain recombines TRBV2 with TRBJ2-2; 7 positions match TRBD2. Germline trimming cut 9 bases from V and 6 bases from J; bases unmatched to any gene: 7. Looked up from germline, CDR1 is SNHLY and CDR2 is FYNNEI. CDR3 length equals 13 residues. The CDR3 loop reads CARGTIHAGELFF. The DNA of the CDR3 is TGTGCCAGGGGGACTATACACGCCGGGGAGCTGTTTTTT.

J is TRBJ1-1 and V is TRBV28; TRBD1 might be the D (6 bases). CDR1 MDHEN and CDR2 SYDVKM come from the germline V gene. The CDR3 is 14 residues long. The germline V and J ends were trimmed by 6 bases and 5 bases, with 16 bases remaining between them. CDR3 residues: CASRINPRGTEAFF. CDR3 in DNA: TGTGCCAGCAGAATCAACCCGAGGGGGACTGAAGCTTTCTTT.

The V call is TRBV27, the J call TRBJ2-7; no clear D. The germline V gene has CDR1 MNHEY and CDR2 SMNVEV (reference sequence). The V end lost 5 bases, the J end lost 0 bases, and 11 bases lay between the germline ends. This CDR3 region has 14 residues. CDR3 protein: CASSPRRSSYEQYF. In DNA, the CDR3 is TGTGCCAGCAGTCCCCGCCGGAGCTCCTACGAGCAGTACTTC.

The rearrangement links TRBV6-4 to TRBJ2-3; D perhaps matches TRBD2 (6 bases). The CDR3 totals 19 residues. Germline lookup yields CDR1 MRHNA and CDR2 SNTAGT. Trimming removed 0 bases at V and 1 base at J, with 20 bases between. CDR3 in amino acids: CASSDSKKMGRDCTDTQYF. The CDR3 DNA sequence: TGTGCCAGCAGTGACTCAAAAAAAATGGGTAGGGACTGCACAGATACGCAGTATTTT.

The gene calls are TRBV4-1 and TRBJ1-5; weak D call: TRBD1 (6 bases). V lost 0 bases and J 3 bases, leaving 12 bases between the germline ends. The CDR3 loop spans 16 amino acids. The germline CDR1 and CDR2 sequences are MGHRA and YSYEKL. The CDR3 spells CASSQDLGTLNQPQHF. The CDR3 bases are TGCGCCAGCAGCCAAGATTTGGGGACACTCAATCAGCCCCAGCATTTT.

DNA for the CDR3: TGCGCCAGCAGCCGGCCCCTTAGCGGGAGGGCCTGGGACACCGGGGAGCTGTTTTTT. As protein: CASSRPLSGRAWDTGELFF. This chain connects TRBV5-1 to TRBJ2-2; 11 nucleotides match TRBD2. This CDR3 has 19 amino acids. From germline, CDR1 is SGHRS and CDR2 YFSETQ. Unmatched junction bases numbered 14, after V lost 4 bases and J lost 3 bases.

The chain links TRBV6-5 to TRBJ1-2, with 10 bases fitting TRBD1. Germline V lookup: CDR1 MNHEY, CDR2 SVGAGI. The CDR3 sequence is 13 residues long. V shed 6 bases and J 7 bases; nucleotides not matched to a gene: 5. CDR3 sequence: CASRRQGAGGYTF. The CDR3 bases are TGTGCCAGCAGGAGACAGGGGGCAGGTGGCTACACCTTC.

This clone showed up just once. The V and J genes are TRBV9 and TRBJ2-1; D may be TRBD2 (6 bases). The V gene's germline CDR1 is SGDLS and CDR2 YYNGEE. CDR3 length equals 16 residues. Between the trimmed V and J ends, which lost 1 base and 7 bases, there was a span of 18 bases. CDR3: CASSVSPRGVENEQFF. The CDR3 DNA is TGTGCCAGCAGCGTAAGCCCGCGGGGAGTGGAAAATGAGCAGTTCTTC.

The chain links TRBV7-9 to TRBJ1-2, with D uncertain. The CDR3 consists of 13 residues. V was clipped by 1 base and J by 8 bases, with 11 bases between them. Germline CDR1 reads SEHNR; CDR2 reads FQNEAQ (reference sequence). CDR3 sequence: CASSLDVGVGYTF. CDR3 nucleotides: TGTGCCAGCAGCTTAGACGTTGGGGTAGGCTACACCTTC. Variable domain in full (rest from reference TRBV7-9 and TRBJ1-2): DTGVSQNPRHKITKRGQNVTFRCDPISEHNRLYWYRQTLGQGPEFLTYFQNEAQLEKSRLLSDRFSAERPKGSFSTLEIQRTEQGDSAMYLCASSLDVGVGYTFGSGTRLTVV.

This rearrangement joins TRBV7-3 to TRBJ2-1, with a possible D match to TRBD2 (6 bases). Trimming took 5 bases from V and 5 from J, leaving 10 bases between them. This CDR3 has 13 amino acids. Germline lookup yields CDR1 SGHTA and CDR2 FQGTGA. Here the CDR3 DNA reads TGTGCCAGCAGCCCGGGACTCAACAATGAGCAGTTCTTC. It codes for CASSPGLNNEQFF.

The rearrangement uses TRBV5-1 and TRBJ2-1; the match to TRBD2 covers 7 bases. The trim removed 7 bases at V and 0 bases at J, leaving 7 bases unmatched. Germline CDR1 and CDR2: SGHRS and YFSETQ. This CDR3 contains 15 residues. The CDR3 loop is CASAPSGSSYNEQFF. The CDR3 DNA sequence: TGCGCCAGCGCCCCTAGCGGTAGCTCCTACAATGAGCAGTTCTTC.

The chain carries TRBV9 and TRBJ2-5; a possible D gene is TRBD2 (6 bases). CDR1 SGDLS and CDR2 YYNGEE come from the germline V gene. The CDR3 length is 16 residues. Trimming cost V 0 bases and J 1 base, with 13 bases left between them. CDR3 amino acids: CASSVDRGLVQETQYF. The CDR3 bases are TGTGCCAGCAGCGTAGATCGGGGGTTGGTCCAAGAGACCCAGTACTTC.